One and the same sample provided the 29 T cell receptor beta chains below, sequenced in a study of blood T cell repertoires in COVID-19. Clones were read by immunoSEQ multiplex PCR, and TCRdb kept only the in-frame ones, dropping some. The sample includes roughly 230,000 clones, around 85% of them seen just once. Sequencing used peripheral blood. These receptors came from a man in his fifties with COVID-19, enrolled during active disease.

J is TRBJ2-2 and V is TRBV19; TRBD2 matches 13 bases. V lost 6 bases, J lost 0 bases, and 13 bases stayed unmatched. The CDR3 length is 20 residues. CDR1 and CDR2 from the germline V gene are LNHDA and SQIVND (reference sequence). In nucleotides, the CDR3 is TGTGCCAGTAGAAAGGTACTAGCGGGGGGGACAACCTCGAACACCGGGGAGCTGTTTTTT. This gives the protein CASRKVLAGGTTSNTGELFF.

The gene calls are TRBV2 and TRBJ2-3, with 8 bases fitting TRBD1. This CDR3 spans 13 amino acids. With V trimmed by 10 bases and J by 3 bases, 6 bases remained unmatched. Germline-derived CDR1 and CDR2 are SNHLY and FYNNEI. The chain's CDR3 is CATQDRATDTQYF. The CDR3 nucleotides read TGTGCCACCCAGGACAGGGCTACAGATACGCAGTATTTT. Together with reference TRBV2 and TRBJ2-3, the CDR3 gives the full variable domain: EPEVTQTPSHQVTQMGQEVILRCVPISNHLYFYWYRQILGQKVEFLVSFYNNEISEKSEIFDDQFSVERPDGSNFTLKIRSTKLEDSAMYFCATQDRATDTQYFGPGTRLTVL.

A few counts support this clone. The V gene is TRBV6-6, the J gene TRBJ1-4; 7 bases agree with TRBD1. The V gene's germline CDR1 is MNHNY and CDR2 SVGAGI (reference sequence). V dropped 3 bases and J dropped 6; count of bases not matched to a gene: 4. The CDR3 covers 14 residues. The CDR3 spells CASSYRGRDEKLFF. CDR3 DNA: TGTGCCAGCAGTTATAGGGGGCGGGATGAAAAACTGTTTTTT.

The V and J genes are TRBV4-1 and TRBJ1-6; D is ambiguous. V lost 3 bases, J lost 6 bases, and 15 bases lay in between. This CDR3 region has 16 residues. CDR1 is MGHRA, CDR2 YSYEKL, per germline. In DNA, the CDR3 is TGCGCCAGCAGCCACCGAGCAGGCAGTGGTAATTCACCCCTCCACTTT. Translation gives CASSHRAGSGNSPLHF.

The V call is TRBV5-1, the J call TRBJ1-4; the D is unclear. Germline assignment: CDR1 SGHRS and CDR2 YFSETQ. The CDR3 is made up of 17 amino acids. The V end lost 4 bases, the J end lost 0 bases, and 16 bases lay between the germline ends. CDR3 protein: CASSPNGVLSTNEKLFF. CDR3 bases: TGCGCCAGCAGCCCCAACGGGGTCCTATCAACTAATGAAAAACTGTTTTTT.

V usage is TRBV10-1 and J usage is TRBJ2-2; 11 bases map to TRBD2. This CDR3 contains 17 residues. Germline-derived CDR1 and CDR2 are WNHNN and SYGVQD (reference sequence). V lost 4 bases to trimming and J lost 5 bases; unmatched junction nucleotides: 9. CDR3: CASSGPLLAGATGELFF. CDR3 sequence (DNA): TGCGCCAGCAGTGGCCCTCTACTAGCGGGGGCAACCGGGGAGCTGTTTTTT.

The chain recombines TRBV30 with TRBJ2-2; D gene ambiguous. Trimming took off 2 bases at V and 2 bases at J, with 6 bases between the two ends. The germline gives CDR1 GTSNPN, CDR2 SVGIG (reference sequence). The CDR3 extends over 13 amino acids. CDR3 in DNA: TGTGCCTGGAGTTCCCCAAACACCGGGGAGCTGTTTTTT. It translates to CAWSSPNTGELFF. The complete variable domain, with remaining parts taken from reference TRBV30 and TRBJ2-2, reads SQTIHQWPATLVQPVGSPLSLECTVEGTSNPNLYWYRQAAGRGLQLLFYSVGIGQISSEVPQNLSASRPQDRQFILSSKKLLLSDSGFYLCAWSSPNTGELFFGEGSRLTVL.

This clone was observed once. The chain employs TRBV9 and TRBJ2-2, with TRBD1 matching 7 bases. V lost 2 bases, J lost 0 bases, and 1 base stayed unmatched. The CDR3 has 15 residues. Germline CDR1 and CDR2: SGDLS and YYNGEE. CDR3 region: CASSVQGANTGELFF. DNA for the CDR3: TGTGCCAGCAGCGTCCAGGGGGCGAACACCGGGGAGCTGTTTTTT.

J is TRBJ2-3 and V is TRBV6-2 or TRBV6-3; D not resolved. CDR1 is MNHEY and CDR2 is SVGEGT in the germline V gene. The CDR3 has 16 amino acids. V was trimmed by 2 bases and J by 2 bases, leaving 14 bases between them. CDR3 amino acids: CASSYANGPVTDTQYF. CDR3 DNA sequence: TGTGCCAGCAGTTACGCTAATGGGCCAGTCACAGATACGCAGTATTTT.

This chain uses TRBV4-1 with TRBJ1-1, with 7 bases lining up with TRBD1. The germline CDR1 and CDR2 sequences are MGHRA and YSYEKL. The CDR3 contains 16 residues. Germline trimming cut 1 base from V and 0 bases from J; bases unmatched to any gene: 5. CDR3 protein: CASSQAQGQMNTEAFF. CDR3 sequence (DNA): TGCGCCAGCAGCCAAGCCCAGGGACAGATGAACACTGAAGCTTTCTTT.

The chain couples TRBV5-1 to TRBJ1-2; D is ambiguous. Trimming pared 0 bases from V and 5 bases from J, leaving 11 bases between. Germline CDR1 SGHRS, CDR2 YFSETQ. The CDR3 is made up of 14 amino acids. CDR3 nucleotides: TGCGCCAGCAGCTTGGGAGGGCAGAAGTATGGCTACACCTTC. Its protein product is CASSLGGQKYGYTF.

This rearrangement joins TRBV5-1 to TRBJ2-2, with TRBD2 matching 12 bases. The CDR3 runs to 17 residues. The germline gives CDR1 SGHRS, CDR2 YFSETQ. V shed 7 bases, J shed 2 bases, and the junction held 9 bases outside the gene matches. The CDR3 DNA reads TGCGCCAGCGGAACGGGACTAGCGGGCACAAACACCGGGGAGCTGTTTTTT. This codes for CASGTGLAGTNTGELFF.

This chain uses TRBV19 with TRBJ2-2; D perhaps matches TRBD2 (6 bases). The CDR3 runs 18 residues. CDR1 is LNHDA and CDR2 is SQIVND in the germline V gene (reference sequence). Trimming shortened V by 3 bases and J by 3 bases, and 20 bases separated the two germline ends. The CDR3 DNA reads TGTGCCAGTAGTATCTTTTGGAGGGGATTAGTGGACACCGGGGAGCTGTTTTTT. Translated: CASSIFWRGLVDTGELFF.

The chain joins TRBV9 to TRBJ1-1, with D maybe TRBD1 (6 bases). Germline lookup yields CDR1 SGDLS and CDR2 YYNGEE. The ends were cut back, 4 bases at V and 4 bases at J, with 17 bases in the middle. The CDR3 is 15 residues long. CDR3 bases: TGTGCCAGCAGCCCCACAGGGTCCGGGGCCACTGAAGCTTTCTTT. The encoded protein is CASSPTGSGATEAFF.

The chain carries TRBV7-9 and TRBJ1-5; 11 nucleotides match TRBD1. The germline CDR1 and CDR2 sequences are SEHNR and FQNEAQ (reference sequence). This CDR3 is built from 15 residues. Trimming at V came to 3 bases and at J to 3 bases, leaving 1 base not matched to a gene. The CDR3 DNA reads TGTGCCAGCAGCTTTGGACAGGGGGCCAATCAGCCCCAGCATTTT. Its translation is CASSFGQGANQPQHF.

This clone was seen only once. The chain is built from TRBV2 and TRBJ2-3, with D maybe TRBD2 (6 bases). Germline V gives CDR1 SNHLY, CDR2 FYNNEI. The CDR3 length is 15 residues. Trimming shortened V by 6 bases and J by 2 bases, and 15 bases separated the two germline ends. The CDR3 region is CASSPRLGLTDTQYF. The CDR3 DNA reads TGTGCCAGCAGCCCTAGACTAGGCCTCACAGATACGCAGTATTTT.

This clone has just a few counts. The chain has TRBV30 and TRBJ1-2; 7 positions match TRBD1. Unmatched junction bases numbered 9, after V lost 0 bases and J lost 8 bases. This CDR3 has 14 amino acids. The germline CDR1 and CDR2 sequences are GTSNPN and SVGIG (reference sequence). For the CDR3, the DNA is TGTGCCTGGAGTGTAAAGGGGGCGCCTTCAGGCTACACCTTC. Its translation is CAWSVKGAPSGYTF.

This rearrangement joins TRBV13 to TRBJ2-7; 9 nucleotides line up with TRBD2. This CDR3 contains 15 residues. The J segment lost 6 bases and the V segment lost 5 bases, leaving 11 bases of the junction unmatched. Per the germline V gene, CDR1 is PRHDT and CDR2 is FYEKMQ (reference sequence). For the CDR3, the DNA is TGTGCCAGCAGCCCTTATCCTAGCGGGGTGGGCGAGCAGTACTTC. Protein: CASSPYPSGVGEQYF.

The V call is TRBV10-3, the J call TRBJ2-5, with a tentative D call TRBD1 (6 bases). Germline V gene sequence: CDR1 ENHRY, CDR2 SYGVKD. The CDR3 covers 15 residues. The V gene lost 0 bases and the J gene lost 5 bases, with 13 bases spanning the gap. The CDR3 protein is CAISESTGGMETQYF. The CDR3 coding sequence is TGTGCCATCAGTGAGTCGACAGGTGGGATGGAGACCCAGTACTTC.

The V call is TRBV7-2, the J call TRBJ1-1, with a weak D call TRBD1 (5 bases). The germline V gene encodes CDR1 SGHTA and CDR2 FQGNSA. This CDR3 is 14 amino acids long. Trimming took off 10 bases at V and 5 bases at J, with 20 bases between the two ends. DNA of the CDR3: TGTGCCACCTTGGAGTTTGGGGCTAGTACTGAAGCTTTCTTT. This gives the protein CATLEFGASTEAFF.

The chain has TRBV4-3 and TRBJ2-2, with D unresolved. Germline CDR1 is LGHNA and CDR2 is YSLEER. The CDR3 contains 14 residues. The germline V and J ends were trimmed by 0 bases and 4 bases, with 6 bases remaining between them. This chain's CDR3 is CASSQDFGTGELFF. Written as DNA, the CDR3 is TGCGCCAGCAGCCAAGATTTCGGCACCGGGGAGCTGTTTTTT.

The genes are TRBV20-1 and TRBJ1-4, with 10 bases matching TRBD1. V lost 3 bases and J lost 13; bases outside the gene matches: 2. Germline values: CDR1 DFQATT, CDR2 SNEGSKA (reference sequence). The CDR3 loop spans 11 amino acids. The CDR3 DNA reads as TGCAGTGCTAGCGGGGACAGGGGACTGTTTTTT. Its translation is CSASGDRGLFF.

This chain joins TRBV6-5 and TRBJ2-7; D gene unclear. This CDR3 has 13 amino acids. CDR1 and CDR2 (germline): MNHEY, SVGAGI. Trimming shortened V by 6 bases and J by 2 bases, and 11 bases separated the two germline ends. The CDR3 is CASRDTEAYEQYF. As DNA, the CDR3 is TGTGCCAGCAGAGATACAGAAGCCTACGAGCAGTACTTC.

J is TRBJ1-5 and V is TRBV11-3; D ambiguous. The CDR3 covers 14 residues. V lost 3 bases to trimming and J lost 4 bases, with 10 bases between them. CDR1 and CDR2 from the germline V gene are SGHNT and YENEEA. The CDR3 sequence: CASSLSARNQPQHF. CDR3 nucleotides: TGTGCCAGCAGCTTGAGCGCCAGAAATCAGCCCCAGCATTTT.

The CDR3 is CASSELAGGSTDTQYF. CDR3 in DNA: TGTGCCAGCAGTGAACTAGCGGGGGGGAGCACAGATACGCAGTATTTT. The chain uses TRBV6-4 and TRBJ2-3; 13 positions agree with TRBD2. The CDR3 sequence is 16 residues long. Germline V gene data show CDR1 as MRHNA and CDR2 as SNTAGT. J lost 0 bases, V lost 3 bases, and 0 bases had no gene match.

This clone was found once. The junction departs from the called germline gene at one end, perhaps through a read error. The chain employs TRBV5-1 and TRBJ2-1; tentatively, D is TRBD2 (6 bases). This CDR3 is built from 15 residues. From germline, CDR1 is SGHRS and CDR2 YFSETQ. The CDR3 loop is CASSLEGTSFNEQFF. The CDR3 nucleotides read TGCGCCAGCAGCTTGGAAGGGACTTCCTTCAATGAGCAGTTCTTC. The variable domain in full, completed from reference TRBV5-1 and TRBJ2-1, reads KAGVTQTPRYLIKTRGQQVTLSCSPISGHRSVSWYQQTPGQGLQFLFEYFSETQRNKGNFPGRFSGRQFSNSRSEMNVSTLELGDSALYLCASSLEGTSFNEQFFGPGTRLTVL.

The chain links TRBV18 to TRBJ1-1; the match to TRBD1 covers 10 bases. The CDR3 consists of 14 residues. Germline-derived CDR1 and CDR2 are KGHSH and LQKENI. Trimming removed 6 bases from V and 7 bases from J; junction bases left unmatched: 8. The DNA of the CDR3 is TGTGCCAGCTCTCGACAGGGGGCGGGTATTGAAGCTTTCTTT. This translates into CASSRQGAGIEAFF.

This clone was detected once. J is TRBJ1-2 and V is TRBV15; D is ambiguous. This CDR3 has 14 residues. Looked up from germline, CDR1 is LNHNV and CDR2 is YYDKDF (reference sequence). V was clipped by 0 bases and J by 4 bases, with 9 bases between them. The CDR3: CATSRDPRSYGYTF. Written as DNA, the CDR3 is TGTGCCACCAGCAGAGATCCCAGGTCCTATGGCTACACCTTC.

The chain links TRBV6-1 to TRBJ2-2; D may be TRBD2 (6 bases). V was clipped by 6 bases and J by 4 bases, with 18 bases between them. Germline V gene sequence: CDR1 MNHNS, CDR2 SASEGT. This CDR3 region has 16 residues. The CDR3 sequence: CASREPEGGTTGELFF. DNA of the CDR3: TGTGCCAGCAGGGAACCCGAGGGCGGGACCACCGGGGAGCTGTTTTTT.